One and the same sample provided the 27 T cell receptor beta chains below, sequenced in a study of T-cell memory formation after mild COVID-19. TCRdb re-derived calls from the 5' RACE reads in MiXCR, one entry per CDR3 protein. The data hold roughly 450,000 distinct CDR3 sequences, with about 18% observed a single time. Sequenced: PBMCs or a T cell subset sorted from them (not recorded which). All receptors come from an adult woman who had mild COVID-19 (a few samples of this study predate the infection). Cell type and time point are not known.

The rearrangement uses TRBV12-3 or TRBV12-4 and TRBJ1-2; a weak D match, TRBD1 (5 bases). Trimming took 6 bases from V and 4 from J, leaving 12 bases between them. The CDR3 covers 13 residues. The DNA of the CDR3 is TGTGCCAGCAGAGACACGGACATCTATGGCTACACCTTC. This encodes CASRDTDIYGYTF.

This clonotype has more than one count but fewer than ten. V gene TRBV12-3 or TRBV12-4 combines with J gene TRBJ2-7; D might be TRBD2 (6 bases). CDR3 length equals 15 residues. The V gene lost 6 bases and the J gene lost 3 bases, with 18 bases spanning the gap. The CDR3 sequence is CASRPGGSGVYEQYF. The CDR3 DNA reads TGTGCCAGCAGACCCGGGGGTAGCGGAGTCTACGAGCAGTACTTC.

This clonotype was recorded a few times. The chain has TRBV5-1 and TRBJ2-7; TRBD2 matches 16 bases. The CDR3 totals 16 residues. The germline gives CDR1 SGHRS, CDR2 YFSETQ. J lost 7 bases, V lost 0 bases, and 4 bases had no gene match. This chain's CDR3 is CASSLAGLAGGREQYF. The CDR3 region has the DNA TGCGCCAGCAGCTTGGCGGGACTAGCGGGAGGGCGAGAGCAGTACTTC. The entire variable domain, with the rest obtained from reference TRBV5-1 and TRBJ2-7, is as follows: KAGVTQTPRYLIKTRGQQVTLSCSPISGHRSVSWYQQTPGQGLQFLFEYFSETQRNKGNFPGRFSGRQFSNSRSEMNVSTLELGDSALYLCASSLAGLAGGREQYFGPGTRLTVT.

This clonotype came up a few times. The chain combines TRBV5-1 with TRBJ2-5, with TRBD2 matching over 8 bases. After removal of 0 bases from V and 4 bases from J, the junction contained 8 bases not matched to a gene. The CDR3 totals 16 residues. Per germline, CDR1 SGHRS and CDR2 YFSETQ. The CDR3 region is CASSLEVAGQRETQYF. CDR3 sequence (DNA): TGCGCCAGCAGCTTGGAGGTAGCGGGGCAACGAGAGACCCAGTACTTC.

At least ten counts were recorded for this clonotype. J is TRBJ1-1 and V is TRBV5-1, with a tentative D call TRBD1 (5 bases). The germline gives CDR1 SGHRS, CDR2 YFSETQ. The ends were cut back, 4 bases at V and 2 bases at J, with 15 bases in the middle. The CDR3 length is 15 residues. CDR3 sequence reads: CASSRTGVINTEAFF. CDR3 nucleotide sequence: TGCGCCAGCAGCCGCACAGGAGTTATAAACACTGAAGCTTTCTTT.

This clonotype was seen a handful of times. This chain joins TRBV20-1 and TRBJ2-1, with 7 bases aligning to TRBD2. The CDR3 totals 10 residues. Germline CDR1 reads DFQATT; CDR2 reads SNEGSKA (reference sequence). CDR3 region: CFWGGNEQFF. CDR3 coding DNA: TGCTTTTGGGGGGGCAATGAGCAGTTCTTC.

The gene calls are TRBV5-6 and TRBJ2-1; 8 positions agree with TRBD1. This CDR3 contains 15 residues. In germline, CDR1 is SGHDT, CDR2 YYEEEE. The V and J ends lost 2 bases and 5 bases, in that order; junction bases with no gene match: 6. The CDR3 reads CASSFLDRDDNEQFF. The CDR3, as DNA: TGTGCCAGCAGCTTTCTGGACAGGGACGACAATGAGCAGTTCTTC.

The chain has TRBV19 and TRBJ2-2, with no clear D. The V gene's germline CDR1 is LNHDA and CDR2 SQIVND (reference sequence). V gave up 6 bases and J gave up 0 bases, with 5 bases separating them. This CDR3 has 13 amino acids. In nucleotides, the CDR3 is TGTGCCAGTAGAGTCCCGAACACCGGGGAGCTGTTTTTT. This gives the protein CASRVPNTGELFF.

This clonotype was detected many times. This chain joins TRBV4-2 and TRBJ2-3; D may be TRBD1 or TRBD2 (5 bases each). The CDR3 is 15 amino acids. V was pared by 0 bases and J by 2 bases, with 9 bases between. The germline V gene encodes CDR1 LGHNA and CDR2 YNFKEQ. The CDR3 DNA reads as TGTGCCAGCAGCCAAGAAGGGACGAACACAGATACGCAGTATTTT. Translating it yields CASSQEGTNTDTQYF.

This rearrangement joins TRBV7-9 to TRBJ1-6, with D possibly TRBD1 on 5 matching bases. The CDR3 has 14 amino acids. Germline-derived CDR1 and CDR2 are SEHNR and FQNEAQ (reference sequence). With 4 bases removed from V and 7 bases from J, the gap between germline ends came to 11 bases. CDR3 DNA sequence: TGTGCCAGCAGCTCCGGGACTCAAAATTCACCCCTCCACTTT. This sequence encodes CASSSGTQNSPLHF.

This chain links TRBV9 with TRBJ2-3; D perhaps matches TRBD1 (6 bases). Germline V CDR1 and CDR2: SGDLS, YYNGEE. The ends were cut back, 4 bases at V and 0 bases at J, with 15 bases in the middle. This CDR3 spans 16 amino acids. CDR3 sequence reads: CASSPRQASSTDTQYF. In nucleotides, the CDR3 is TGTGCCAGCAGCCCTCGACAGGCCTCTAGCACAGATACGCAGTATTTT.

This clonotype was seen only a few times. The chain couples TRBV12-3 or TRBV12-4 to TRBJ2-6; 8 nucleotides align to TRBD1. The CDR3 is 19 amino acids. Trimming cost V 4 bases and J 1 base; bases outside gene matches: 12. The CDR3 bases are TGTGCCAGCAGTTCTATCGGACAGGGTGGTGTGTCTGGGGCCAACGTCCTGACTTTC. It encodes CASSSIGQGGVSGANVLTF.

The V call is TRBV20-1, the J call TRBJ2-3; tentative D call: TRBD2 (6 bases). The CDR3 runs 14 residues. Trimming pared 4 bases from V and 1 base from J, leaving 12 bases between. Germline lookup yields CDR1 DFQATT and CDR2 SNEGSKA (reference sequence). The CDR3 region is CSATGLLGTDTQYF. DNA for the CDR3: TGCAGTGCTACGGGACTTCTCGGCACAGATACGCAGTATTTT.

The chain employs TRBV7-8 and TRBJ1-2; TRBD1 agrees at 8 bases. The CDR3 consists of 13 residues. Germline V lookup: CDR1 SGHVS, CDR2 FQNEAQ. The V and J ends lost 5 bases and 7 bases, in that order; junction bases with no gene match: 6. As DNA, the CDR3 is TGTGCCAGCAGCGCCCGGACAGGGTCTGGCTACACCTTC. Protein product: CASSARTGSGYTF. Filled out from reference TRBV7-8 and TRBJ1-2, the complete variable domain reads GAGVSQSPRYKVAKRGQDVALRCDPISGHVSLFWYQQALGQGPEFLTYFQNEAQLDKSGLPSDRFFAERPEGSVSTLKIQRTQQEDSAVYLCASSARTGSGYTFGSGTRLTVV.

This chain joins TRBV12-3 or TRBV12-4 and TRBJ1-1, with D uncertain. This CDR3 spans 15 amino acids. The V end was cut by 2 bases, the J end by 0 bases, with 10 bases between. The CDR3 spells CASSLLAVVNTEAFF. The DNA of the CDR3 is TGTGCCAGCAGTTTACTGGCAGTGGTGAACACTGAAGCTTTCTTT.

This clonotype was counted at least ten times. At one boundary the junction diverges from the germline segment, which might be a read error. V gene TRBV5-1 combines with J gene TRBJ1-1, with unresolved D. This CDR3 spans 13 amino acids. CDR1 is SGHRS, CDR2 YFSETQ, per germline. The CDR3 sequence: CASSLVRNTEAFF. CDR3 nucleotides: TGTGCCAGCAGCTTAGTCAGGAACACTGAAGCTTTCTTT.

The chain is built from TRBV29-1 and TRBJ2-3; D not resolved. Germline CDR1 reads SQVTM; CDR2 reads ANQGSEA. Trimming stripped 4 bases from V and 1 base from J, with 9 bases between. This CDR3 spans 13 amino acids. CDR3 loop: CSVVARGTDTQYF. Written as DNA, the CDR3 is TGCAGCGTTGTAGCCCGTGGCACAGATACGCAGTATTTT.

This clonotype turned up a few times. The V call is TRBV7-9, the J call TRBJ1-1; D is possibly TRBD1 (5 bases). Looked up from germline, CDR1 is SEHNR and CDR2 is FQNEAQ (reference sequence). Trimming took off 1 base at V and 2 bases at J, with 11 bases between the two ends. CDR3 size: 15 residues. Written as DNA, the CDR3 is TGTGCCAGCAGCTTAGATTCGGGGGGAAACACTGAAGCTTTCTTT. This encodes CASSLDSGGNTEAFF.

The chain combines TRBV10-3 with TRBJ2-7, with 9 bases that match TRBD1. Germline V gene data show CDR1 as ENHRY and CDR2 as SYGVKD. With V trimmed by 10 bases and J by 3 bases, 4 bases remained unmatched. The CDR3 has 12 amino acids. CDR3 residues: CATRQGDYEQYF. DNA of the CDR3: TGTGCCACACGACAGGGGGACTACGAGCAGTACTTC.

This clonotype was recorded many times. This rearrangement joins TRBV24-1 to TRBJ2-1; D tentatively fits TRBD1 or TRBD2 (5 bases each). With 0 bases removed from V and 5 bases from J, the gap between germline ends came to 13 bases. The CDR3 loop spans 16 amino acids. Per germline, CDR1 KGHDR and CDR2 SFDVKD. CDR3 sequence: CATSDLRFGGNNEQFF. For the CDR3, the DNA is TGTGCCACCAGTGATTTGCGGTTTGGGGGAAACAATGAGCAGTTCTTC.

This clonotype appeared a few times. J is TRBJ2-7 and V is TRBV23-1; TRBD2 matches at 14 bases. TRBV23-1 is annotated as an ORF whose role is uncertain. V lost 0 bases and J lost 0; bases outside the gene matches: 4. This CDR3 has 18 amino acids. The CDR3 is CASSQSGLAGGSSYEQYF. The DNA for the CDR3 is TGCGCCAGCAGTCAATCTGGACTAGCGGGAGGCAGCTCCTACGAGCAGTACTTC.

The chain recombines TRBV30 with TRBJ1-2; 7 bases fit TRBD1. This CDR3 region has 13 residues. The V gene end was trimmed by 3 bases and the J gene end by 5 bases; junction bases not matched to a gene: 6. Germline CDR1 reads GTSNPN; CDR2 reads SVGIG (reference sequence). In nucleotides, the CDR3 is TGTGCCTGGAGCGGGTCAGGGGGATATGGCTACACCTTC. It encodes CAWSGSGGYGYTF.

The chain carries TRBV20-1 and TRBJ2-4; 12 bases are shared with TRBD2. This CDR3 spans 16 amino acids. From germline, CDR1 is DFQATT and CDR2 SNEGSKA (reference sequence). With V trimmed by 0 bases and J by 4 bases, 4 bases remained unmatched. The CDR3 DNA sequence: TGCAGTGCTAGAGATCGGCTAGCGGGAGGGAAAAACATTCAGTACTTC. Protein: CSARDRLAGGKNIQYF.

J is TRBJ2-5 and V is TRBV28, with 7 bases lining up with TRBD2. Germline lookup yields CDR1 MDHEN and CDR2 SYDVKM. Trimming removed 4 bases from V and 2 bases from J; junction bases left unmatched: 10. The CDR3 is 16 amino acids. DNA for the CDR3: TGTGCCAGCAGTTCCTCCGCCGCGGGGGTGCAAGAGACCCAGTACTTC. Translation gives CASSSSAAGVQETQYF.

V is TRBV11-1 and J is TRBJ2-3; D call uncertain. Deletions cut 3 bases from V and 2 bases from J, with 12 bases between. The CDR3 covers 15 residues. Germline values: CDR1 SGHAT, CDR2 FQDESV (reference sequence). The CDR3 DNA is TGTGCCAGCAGCTTCGTCAGTTTTCCCACAGATACGCAGTATTTT. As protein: CASSFVSFPTDTQYF.

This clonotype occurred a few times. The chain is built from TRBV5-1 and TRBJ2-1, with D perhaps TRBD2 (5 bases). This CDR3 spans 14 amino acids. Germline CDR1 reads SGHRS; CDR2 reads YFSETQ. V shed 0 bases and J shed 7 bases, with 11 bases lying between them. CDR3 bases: TGCGCCAGCAGCTTGGGCGCCACGGGAAATGAGCAGTTCTTC. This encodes CASSLGATGNEQFF.

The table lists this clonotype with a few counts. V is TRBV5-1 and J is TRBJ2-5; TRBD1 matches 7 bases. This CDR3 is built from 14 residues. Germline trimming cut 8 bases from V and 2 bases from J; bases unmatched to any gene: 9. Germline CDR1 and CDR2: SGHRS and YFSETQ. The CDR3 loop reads CASGFPGQQETQYF. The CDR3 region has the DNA TGCGCCAGTGGGTTCCCGGGACAGCAAGAGACCCAGTACTTC.